This TCR beta chain stems from a study of Ad26.COV2.S vaccination and SARS-CoV-2 variants listed by TCRdb under 2021. Background for the entire study: Vaccine-arm donors were drawn from COV1001, a multicentre, randomized, double-blind, placebo-controlled phase I-IIa trial of Ad26.COV2.S in healthy adults. TCRbeta repertoire sequencing served as the tool for gauging how specific and how broad the SARS-CoV-2-reactive T cell receptors were following Ad26.COV2.S vaccination. Ad26.COV2.S was given intramuscularly at 5x10^10 or 1x10^11 viral particles, as a single shot or as two shots 56 days apart. Participants in the trial were split at random into five groups of five each, receiving low-dose or high-dose Ad26.COV2.S once or twice, or else placebo on both occasions. Throughout the experiments and outcome assessment, investigators stayed blinded to trial group allocation. A total of roughly 32 samples were included in the TCR-sequenced set, comprising around 19 Ad26.COV2.S vaccine recipients, 5 placebo recipients and 8 SARS-CoV-2 convalescent individuals. Overall results and qualifications from the work: After vaccination, spike-specific CD8+ and CD4+ T cell responses were reported to show substantial breadth. Vaccine and placebo recipients had similar non-spike TCR breadth, a finding consistent with the vaccine containing only spike. The authors noted that total T cell responses may have been underestimated by the TCR breadth and depth analyses. The study lacked the statistical power to compare responses across vaccine doses or regimens. Compared with placebo recipients, Ad26.COV2.S recipients showed higher spike-specific TCR breadth (P = 0.0014).

The immunoSEQ Assay was the method used to sequence TCRbeta CDR3 regions. After extraction, genomic DNA underwent amplification by bias-controlled multiplex PCR, followed by high-throughput sequencing. Regarding the original processing steps: To quantify the absolute abundance of each unique TCRbeta CDR3 region, sequences were collapsed and filtered. T cell fraction was estimated by normalizing TCRbeta template counts to usable DNA, which was measured by amplifying reference genes present in all nucleated cells. Repertoire TCRs were annotated as SARS-CoV-2-specific when V gene, CDR3 amino acid sequence and J gene were exactly matched to a known reactive TCR set. The reference SARS-CoV-2 TCR set was derived from MIRA and filtered for enrichment in COVID-19-positive ImmuneCODE repertoires, a step that removed public or cross-reactive TCRs. Drawing on the MIRA antigens, annotated TCRs were analysed further at the level of specific ORF or position within ORF. Breadth was defined as the number of annotated unique rearrangements divided by the total number of unique productive rearrangements, and depth was defined as the summed frequency of the annotated unique rearrangements. Group comparisons of TCR breadth used two-sided Wilcoxon rank-sum tests. Sourced from immuneACCESS, this table was stored by TCRdb with only in-frame sequences that have V and J called. A share of the clones is absent; for the studies checked, an unresolved V gene accounts for under half, and the remainder has no known explanation. D and trimming come from the DNA, and the V and J calls and clone size come from that table. The sample has approximately 280,000 clones on record, approximately 89% of them singletons. The top ten constitute about 3.1% of the sample.

This sample's treatment or condition label indicates: 15 to 20 received Ad26.COV2.S at low or high dose, single or two shots; about five received placebo; per-sample allocation not given. For vaccine and placebo recipients, the sequenced repertoires came from samples collected on day 63 after the first injection. Cohort 1b enrolled about two dozen adults aged 18-55 years at a single site in Boston, USA, between 29 July and 7 August 2020. Ad26.COV2.S was a replication-incompetent adenovirus type 26 vector expressing a prefusion-stabilized SARS-CoV-2 spike protein from the original Wuhan strain. Concerning this clone itself: Its target antigen remains unknown. The input lacks base qualities; no much larger clone sits a single base away.

Material: peripheral blood, obtained in a trial of Ad26.COV2.S vaccine versus placebo. This TCR was recovered from a person aged 18-65 years who received the Ad26.COV2.S COVID-19 vaccine or a placebo.

CDR3 region: CASSLMGDRGRETQYF. The DNA sequence is given as TGTGCCAGCAGCTTAATGGGGGACAGGGGGCGTGAGACCCAGTACTTC. The chain joins TRBV5-4 to TRBJ2-5; a stretch of 12 junction bases matches TRBD1. The CDR1 and CDR2 encoded by the germline V gene (reference sequence) are SGHNT and YYREEE. The CDR3 holds 16 amino acids from the cysteine to the phenylalanine. Only CDR3 DNA remains: 48 bases, in frame from the first base. Trimming accounts for 2 bases at V and 5 bases at J, while the number of junction bases matched to no gene is 7. The full variable domain, completed from the reference TRBV5-4 and TRBJ2-5 proteins outside the CDR3, reads ETGVTQSPTHLIKTRGQQVTLRCSSQSGHNTVSWYQQALGQGPQFIFQYYREEENGRGNFPPRFSGLQFPNYSSELNVNALELDDSALYLCASSLMGDRGRETQYFGPGTRLLVL.